This entry lists 2 T cell receptor beta chains sequenced from one sample in a study of shared clonotypes between healthy human individuals. Profiling relied on immunoSEQ multiplex PCR, and the TCRdb table lists in-frame clones only, not all of them. The sample lists over a million clones, 75% occurring once. Material for sequencing was memory CD4+ T cells sorted from blood. The subset is: CD45RA-negative fraction. These receptors originate from a man aged 18 to 30 in good health.

J is TRBJ2-1 and V is TRBV10-1; 8 bases are a match to TRBD2. V gave up 6 bases and J gave up 7 bases; unmatched junction bases: 8. This CDR3 spans 14 amino acids. Germline V gene data show CDR1 as WNHNN and CDR2 as SYGVQD (reference sequence). CDR3 protein: CASSGGDLVNEQFF. CDR3 coding DNA: TGCGCCAGCAGCGGGGGGGACCTAGTAAATGAGCAGTTCTTC.

The V call is TRBV6-1, the J call TRBJ2-3; D perhaps matches TRBD2 (6 bases). The CDR3 consists of 15 residues. CDR1 and CDR2 (germline): MNHNS, SASEGT. V lost 7 bases and J 6 bases, leaving 20 bases between the germline ends. As DNA, the CDR3 is TGTGCCAGCACCCGAATAGGAGGGGCGGGGGATACGCAGTATTTT. Translation gives CASTRIGGAGDTQYF.